The 27 T cell receptor beta chains presented below share a single source sample, sequenced in a study of T cells in Graves' hyperthyroidism and ophthalmopathy. Researchers took RNA transcripts and amplified the TCR beta CDR3 regions from them. The HTBI primer set drove a first-round RT-PCR of the TCR CDR3. TCRdb processed the multiplex PCR reads anew with MiXCR; each CDR3 protein has one entry. Of approximately 260,000 distinct CDR3 sequences in the sample, 13% to 15% were seen once. Specimen: blood. These receptors all come from a woman in her forties or fifties with Graves' hyperthyroidism that later progressed to Graves' ophthalmopathy.

The chain links TRBV30 to TRBJ2-7; 8 nucleotides agree with TRBD1. Per germline, CDR1 GTSNPN and CDR2 SVGIG (reference sequence). Trimming cost V 3 bases and J 1 base; bases outside gene matches: 11. There are 16 residues in the CDR3. The CDR3, as DNA: TGTGCCTGGAGGTACCAGGGGGCAGGTGGGTCCTACGAGCAGTACTTC. This gives the protein CAWRYQGAGGSYEQYF.

This clonotype was detected many times. V gene TRBV20-1 combines with J gene TRBJ2-7, with 8 bases matching TRBD2. Per the germline V gene, CDR1 is DFQATT and CDR2 is SNEGSKA (reference sequence). Trimming cost V 3 bases and J 1 base; bases outside gene matches: 2. The CDR3 runs to 13 residues. The CDR3 sequence is CSASPSGSYEQYF. In nucleotides, the CDR3 is TGCAGTGCTAGCCCTAGCGGGTCCTACGAGCAGTACTTC.

V and J are TRBV2 and TRBJ2-3; D remains ambiguous. Germline-derived CDR1 and CDR2 are SNHLY and FYNNEI. This CDR3 is 12 amino acids long. Deletions cut 3 bases from V and 2 bases from J, with 3 bases between. Here the CDR3 reads CASSENTDTQYF. CDR3 in DNA: TGTGCCAGCAGTGAGAACACAGATACGCAGTATTTT.

This clonotype was seen ten or more times. The chain uses TRBV11-2 and TRBJ2-7; 11 bases match TRBD2. The CDR3 covers 13 residues. Trimming took 7 bases from V and 5 from J; bases not matched to a gene: 4. The germline V gene has CDR1 SGHAT and CDR2 FQNNGV. CDR3 DNA sequence: TGTGCCAGCACACTAGCGGGAGAAAACGAGCAGTACTTC. This translates into CASTLAGENEQYF. The variable domain in full, completed from reference TRBV11-2 and TRBJ2-7, reads EAGVAQSPRYKIIEKRQSVAFWCNPISGHATLYWYQQILGQGPKLLIQFQNNGVVDDSQLPKDRFSAERLKGVDSTLKIQPAKLEDSAVYLCASTLAGENEQYFGPGTRLTVT.

This clonotype was seen only a few times. The V call is TRBV4-1, the J call TRBJ2-3; 9 bases align to TRBD2. Germline CDR1 reads MGHRA; CDR2 reads YSYEKL. V shed 4 bases and J 1 base; nucleotides not matched to a gene: 30. This CDR3 contains 24 residues. The CDR3 spells CASSRRGVAGARNPTPTGTDTQYF. The CDR3 DNA reads as TGCGCCAGCAGCCGGAGGGGGGTAGCGGGAGCCCGAAATCCTACTCCCACCGGCACAGATACGCAGTATTTT.

Details on this clonotype: The junction and the germline gene differ at one end; a read error may be behind it. CDR3 in amino acids: CASGLEETQYF. CDR3 coding DNA: TGTGCCAGCGGCTTAGAGGAGACCCAGTACTTC. The chain is built from TRBV7-2 and TRBJ2-5; unclear D gene. This CDR3 comprises 11 residues. Germline CDR1 and CDR2: SGHTA and FQGNSA.

This sequence joins TRBV6-1 and TRBJ2-3, with 13 bases identical to TRBD2. Germline V gene lookup returns CDR1 MNHNS and CDR2 SASEGT. Unmatched junction bases numbered 11, after V lost 5 bases and J lost 0 bases. This CDR3 has 19 residues. This CDR3 reads CASSPGTSGKWLSTDTQYF. In DNA, the CDR3 is TGTGCCAGCAGTCCGGGGACTAGCGGGAAATGGCTGAGCACAGATACGCAGTATTTT.

The sample holds many counts of this clonotype. The chain has TRBV20-1 and TRBJ1-1; TRBD1 matches at 7 bases. This CDR3 spans 14 amino acids. Germline V gives CDR1 DFQATT, CDR2 SNEGSKA (reference sequence). The trim removed 5 bases at V and 6 bases at J, leaving 12 bases unmatched. CDR3 nucleotides: TGCAGTGCTGCGGTGACAGGGACTTTGTCTGAAGCTTTCTTT. Its protein product is CSAAVTGTLSEAFF.

This clonotype was recorded many times. The chain employs TRBV28 and TRBJ2-1, with a tentative D call TRBD2 (7 bases). The V gene's germline CDR1 is MDHEN and CDR2 SYDVKM. This CDR3 is 14 amino acids long. Trimming took 2 bases from V and 10 from J, leaving 15 bases between them. CDR3: CASSLGGGSEEQFF. CDR3 in DNA: TGTGCCAGCAGTTTAGGGGGGGGCTCAGAGGAGCAGTTCTTC. Looking up the rest from reference TRBV28 and TRBJ2-1 gives the full variable domain: DVKVTQSSRYLVKRTGEKVFLECVQDMDHENMFWYRQDPGLGLRLIYFSYDVKMKEKGDIPEGYSVSREKKERFSLILESASTNQTSMYLCASSLGGGSEEQFFGPGTRLTVL.

This clonotype has at least ten counts. This sequence joins TRBV28 and TRBJ2-2; D may be TRBD2 (5 bases). Germline CDR1 and CDR2: MDHEN and SYDVKM. V was cut by 3 bases and J by 5 bases, with 16 bases left in between. This CDR3 is built from 16 residues. The CDR3 DNA sequence: TGTGCCAGCAGTTTCTTCAACTTACGCGGGACCGGGGAGCTGTTTTTT. Amino acids: CASSFFNLRGTGELFF.

This clonotype was seen at least ten times. V gene TRBV12-3 or TRBV12-4 combines with J gene TRBJ2-7; no firm D call. The CDR3 is 15 residues long. Trimming pared 5 bases from V and 0 bases from J, leaving 14 bases between. CDR3 loop: CASSPQESISYEQYF. The CDR3 DNA follows: TGTGCCAGCAGTCCCCAGGAGTCCATCTCCTACGAGCAGTACTTC.

This clonotype was detected a few times. This sequence joins TRBV18 and TRBJ1-5; 7 bases agree with TRBD1. The V and J ends lost 3 bases and 6 bases, in that order; junction bases with no gene match: 11. The CDR3 consists of 16 residues. The germline CDR1 and CDR2 sequences are KGHSH and LQKENI. The CDR3 is CASSPRGETGSQPQHF. The CDR3 DNA sequence: TGTGCCAGCTCACCCCGGGGAGAGACAGGGAGTCAGCCCCAGCATTTT.

The sample holds a few counts of this clonotype. The chain employs TRBV6-1 and TRBJ2-3; TRBD2 is a possible D gene (6 bases). This CDR3 contains 14 residues. CDR1 and CDR2 from the germline V gene are MNHNS and SASEGT. The germline V and J ends were trimmed by 5 bases and 13 bases, with 22 bases remaining between them. CDR3 DNA: TGTGCCAGCAGTCCTCGGGACTCCATGTTTTCGGAGTATTTT. Translation gives CASSPRDSMFSEYF.

In this sample, this clonotype turned up many times. This chain joins TRBV6-1 and TRBJ2-7; 10 nucleotides agree with TRBD2. V was pared by 2 bases and J by 5 bases, with 6 bases of the junction left unmatched. The CDR3 has 15 amino acids. Per the germline V gene, CDR1 is MNHNS and CDR2 is SASEGT. The CDR3 DNA sequence: TGTGCCAGCAGTGAACTCCTAGCGGGAGCTAACGAGCAGTACTTC. Translated, it gives CASSELLAGANEQYF.

This clonotype appeared many times. The chain couples TRBV2 to TRBJ1-2; D gene uncertain. Deletions cut 7 bases from V and 10 bases from J, with 13 bases between. Germline assignment: CDR1 SNHLY and CDR2 FYNNEI. This CDR3 region has 11 residues. The CDR3 protein is CASKGLWDYTF. For the CDR3, the DNA is TGTGCCAGCAAGGGCTTGTGGGACTACACCTTC.

In its sample, this clonotype was seen a few times. The chain employs TRBV6-1 and TRBJ2-7, with a weak D call TRBD1 (6 bases). Trimming took 8 bases from V and 4 from J, leaving 12 bases between them. Germline lookup yields CDR1 MNHNS and CDR2 SASEGT. The length of the CDR3 is 12 residues. This chain's CDR3 is CASGTDRYEQYF. The CDR3 DNA reads TGTGCCAGCGGGACGGACAGATACGAGCAGTACTTC.

This clonotype was recorded only once. Just one base apart from a much larger clone, this may be a read error. It is likely a read error, because the conserved phenylalanine at the end of the CDR3 is missing. The chain has TRBV20-1 and TRBJ2-3, with TRBD2 matching 7 bases. CDR1 and CDR2 (germline): DFQATT, SNEGSKA (reference sequence). The CDR3 has 14 amino acids. Trimming cost V 6 bases and J 0 bases; bases outside gene matches: 6. The CDR3 loop reads CSARAGFSTDTQYL. For the CDR3, the DNA is TGCAGTGCGCGAGCGGGGTTTAGCACAGATACGCAGTATTTA.

This clonotype was recorded many times. The gene calls are TRBV28 and TRBJ2-7; D not resolved. The CDR3 length is 14 residues. Trimming stripped 6 bases from V and 0 bases from J, with 12 bases between. CDR1 is MDHEN and CDR2 is SYDVKM in the germline V gene. CDR3 nucleotides: TGTGCCAGCAGCCTCCAGGCGCTCTCCTACGAGCAGTACTTC. The encoded protein is CASSLQALSYEQYF.

The V gene is TRBV14, the J gene TRBJ2-1, with D possibly being TRBD2 (5 bases). The V gene lost 1 base and the J gene lost 4 bases, with 20 bases spanning the gap. This CDR3 is built from 18 residues. Germline V CDR1 and CDR2: SGHDN, FVKESK. CDR3 loop: CASSQARFYNTGYNEQFF. Here the CDR3 DNA reads TGTGCCAGCAGCCAAGCAAGATTCTATAATACGGGATACAATGAGCAGTTCTTC.

In its sample, this clonotype was seen many times. Relative to the germline gene, one junction end is altered; a read error may explain this. V is TRBV5-1 and J is TRBJ2-5; D tentatively reads TRBD1 or TRBD2 (5 bases each). The V gene's germline CDR1 is SGHRS and CDR2 YFSETQ. CDR3 length: 13 amino acids. The CDR3 nucleotides read TGTGCCAGCAGTTTAGAGGGGCGGGAGACCCAGTACTTC. Amino acids: CASSLEGRETQYF.

This clonotype was detected ten times or more. This chain joins TRBV5-1 and TRBJ1-5; unclear D gene. Between the trimmed V and J ends, which lost 0 bases and 4 bases, there was a span of 11 bases. CDR1 SGHRS and CDR2 YFSETQ come from the germline V gene. The CDR3 loop spans 15 amino acids. The DNA for the CDR3 is TGCGCCAGCAGCTTGGGGGCAGGAACAAATCAGCCCCAGCATTTT. Translating gives CASSLGAGTNQPQHF.

This clonotype was observed at least ten times. V is TRBV12-3 or TRBV12-4 and J is TRBJ1-1; tentatively, D is TRBD1 (5 bases). With 3 bases removed from V and 6 bases from J, the gap between germline ends came to 8 bases. This CDR3 has 12 residues. The DNA of the CDR3 is TGTGCCAGCAGTTTGGGGGGACCTGAAGCTTTCTTT. Its translation: CASSLGGPEAFF.

Concerning this clonotype: A much larger clone lies a single base off, so this may be a read error. The CDR3 loop is CASSYDGTNYEQYF. CDR3 coding DNA: TGTGCCAGCAGTTACGATGGGACTAACTACGAGCAGTACTTC. The V gene is TRBV6-2 or TRBV6-3, the J gene TRBJ2-7, with 7 positions matching TRBD2. The ends lost 2 bases at V and 3 bases at J; junction bases unmatched: 4. The germline gives CDR1 MNHEY, CDR2 SVGEGT. CDR3 length equals 14 residues.

This clonotype appeared many times. For the CDR3, the DNA is TGTGCCAGCAGTTACTCACCAACTAGCACAGATACGCAGTATTTT. Encoded protein: CASSYSPTSTDTQYF. V usage is TRBV6-6 and J usage is TRBJ2-3; D remains ambiguous. Trimming pared 0 bases from V and 0 bases from J, leaving 7 bases between. Germline V gives CDR1 MNHNY, CDR2 SVGAGI (reference sequence). The CDR3 runs 15 residues.

This clonotype has ten or more counts. The chain combines TRBV3-1 with TRBJ2-7, with D unresolved. Trimming pared 3 bases from V and 2 bases from J, leaving 8 bases between. The V gene's germline CDR1 is LGHDT and CDR2 YNNKEL (reference sequence). The CDR3 loop spans 13 amino acids. The DNA for the CDR3 is TGTGCCAGCAGCCATGAGGCCGCCTACGAGCAGTACTTC. Translated: CASSHEAAYEQYF.

This clonotype was counted at least ten times. J is TRBJ2-2 and V is TRBV2; D perhaps matches TRBD2 (6 bases). CDR3 length: 14 residues. V lost 7 bases, J lost 1 base, and 10 bases lay in between. Looked up from germline, CDR1 is SNHLY and CDR2 is FYNNEI. Written as DNA, the CDR3 is TGTGCCAGCATTTGGCGGGAGAACACCGGGGAGCTGTTTTTT. Its translation: CASIWRENTGELFF. The whole variable domain, remainder taken from reference TRBV2 and TRBJ2-2, is EPEVTQTPSHQVTQMGQEVILRCVPISNHLYFYWYRQILGQKVEFLVSFYNNEISEKSEIFDDQFSVERPDGSNFTLKIRSTKLEDSAMYFCASIWRENTGELFFGEGSRLTVL.

This clonotype was found many times. The rearrangement links TRBV24-1 to TRBJ2-7; TRBD1 matches at 10 bases. With 5 bases clipped from V and 5 bases from J, the junction kept 8 bases outside the gene matches. The CDR3 contains 15 residues. Germline CDR1 is KGHDR and CDR2 is SFDVKD. CDR3 protein: CATSGAGTGAHEQYF. The CDR3 DNA is TGTGCCACCAGTGGTGCCGGGACAGGGGCCCACGAGCAGTACTTC.